Listed below are T cell receptor beta chains from one sample, sequenced in a study of T cells in Graves' hyperthyroidism and ophthalmopathy. TCRdb itself ran the multiplex PCR reads through MiXCR, one entry per CDR3 protein. In the table there are 500,000 to 650,000 distinct CDR3 sequences, 15% to 20% of which are singletons. The specimen was blood. The receptor source for this set is a man aged 35-49 years with Graves' ophthalmopathy. The CDR3 runs from the conserved cysteine through the conserved F or W. A D gene is named only where the DNA matches it firmly. The size field is filled for only some rows; it gives once, few, many or a size class.

j_call | clone_size | d_call | v_call | cdr3_nt | cdr3_aa
TRBJ2-5 | few | TRBD1 | TRBV28 | TGTGCCAGCAGGGGCGACGACAGGGGGCGTGAGACCCAGTACTTC | CASRGDDRGRETQYF
TRBJ1-2 | few | NA | TRBV28 | TGTGCCAGCGGTTCGGTATATGGCTACACCTTC | CASGSVYGYTF
TRBJ2-3 | many | TRBD1 | TRBV6-1 | TGTGCCAGCAGTGAAGGGGGGACAGGGGGACATACGCAGTATTTT | CASSEGGTGGHTQYF
TRBJ1-1 | many | NA | TRBV13 | TGTGCCAGCAGCATAAACACTGAAGCTTTCTTT | CASSINTEAFF
TRBJ1-1 | many | NA | TRBV20-1 | TGCAGTGCTAGAGATGGAGGGGGAGACCAGCTGAACACTGAAGCTTTCTTT | CSARDGGGDQLNTEAFF
TRBJ2-3 | few | TRBD2 | TRBV6-1 | TGTGCCAGCAGTCAACCGGGACTAGCGGGACCTGGAGATACGCAGTATTTT | CASSQPGLAGPGDTQYF
TRBJ2-1 | NA | NA | TRBV12-3/TRBV12-4 | TGTGCCAGCAGTTTAAACCTGGGACGGGGTTGGATCCAGTTCTTC | CASSLNLGRGWIQFF
TRBJ1-6 | NA | NA | TRBV5-1 | TGCGCCAGCAGCTTGGCCGAGAGCTCCTATAATTCACCCCTCCACTTT | CASSLAESSYNSPLHF
TRBJ2-1 | few | TRBD2 | TRBV7-9 | TGTGCCAGCAGCTACACTAGCGGAACCTCCTACAATGAGCAGTTCTTC | CASSYTSGTSYNEQFF
TRBJ1-3 | NA | TRBD1 | TRBV4-2 | TGTGCCAGCAGCCCGGGACAGGGAGGGGCTGGAAACACCATATATTTT | CASSPGQGGAGNTIYF
TRBJ1-3 | NA | TRBD1 | TRBV5-6 | TGTGCCAGCAGCCCTGGGACAGGGGGTACTGGAAACACCATATATTTT | CASSPGTGGTGNTIYF
TRBJ2-6 | NA | TRBD1 | TRBV10-3 | TGTGCCATCAGTGTGTCCCCGGGACAGGGATACTCTGGGGCCAACGTCCTGACTTTC | CAISVSPGQGYSGANVLTF
TRBJ1-2 | few | NA | TRBV6-1 | TGTGCCAGCAGTGAAGTGGCAGGCTATGGCTACACCTTC | CASSEVAGYGYTF
TRBJ1-1 | NA | NA | TRBV7-9 | TGTGCCAGCGCACAGGCCTTGAACACTGAAGCTTTCTTT | CASAQALNTEAFF
TRBJ2-7 | NA | NA | TRBV12-3/TRBV12-4 | TGTGCCAGCAGTTTGGATGGGAGGAGCTACGAGCAGTACTTC | CASSLDGRSYEQYF
TRBJ1-1 | many | TRBD1 | TRBV7-3 | TGTGCCAGCAGCCGGGACAGGGGTAGCCCTGAAGCTTTCTTT | CASSRDRGSPEAFF
TRBJ2-1 | NA | NA | TRBV7-2 | TGTGCCAGCAGCTTAACGGGTTCCCTGTACAATGAGCAGTTCTTC | CASSLTGSLYNEQFF
TRBJ1-6 | NA | TRBD1 | TRBV28 | TGTGCCAGCAGTCCCTACGACAGGGCCGATTCACCCCTCCACTTT | CASSPYDRADSPLHF
TRBJ1-2 | few | NA | TRBV28 | TGTGCCAGCAGTTTGCAGGGAAGGGACACCTTC | CASSLQGRDTF
TRBJ2-1 | NA | NA | TRBV9 | TGTGCCAGCTCAACCAACCCCACGGACAGACCCTCCTACAATGAGCAGTTCTTC | CASSTNPTDRPSYNEQFF
TRBJ2-7 | many | TRBD1 | TRBV28 | TGTGCCAGCAGTTCAGGAGGGACAGGAGTCCACGAGCAGTACTTC | CASSSGGTGVHEQYF
TRBJ2-5 | many | NA | TRBV30 | TGTGCCTGGAGTGTAACCACGCGCCAAGAGACCCAGTACTTC | CAWSVTTRQETQYF
TRBJ2-1 | many | TRBD2 | TRBV27 | TGTGCCAGCAGTCCGAGACTAGCGGGGGGGCACAATGAGCAGTTCTTC | CASSPRLAGGHNEQFF
TRBJ1-1 | NA | NA | TRBV6-1 | TGTGCCAGCAGTCGACGGATGGGTACTGAAGCTTTCTTT | CASSRRMGTEAFF
TRBJ1-5 | NA | NA | TRBV20-1 | TGCAGTGCTAGAGTGGCGGGTTCCCGCGCGGCCCAGCATTTT | CSARVAGSRAAQHF
TRBJ2-1 | many | TRBD2 | TRBV5-1 | TGCGCCAGCAGCGCCGGACTAGTCGGGGAGCAGTTCTTC | CASSAGLVGEQFF
TRBJ1-4 | few | NA | TRBV7-9 | TGTGCCAGCAGCTTGAACATTAATGAAAAACTGTTTTTT | CASSLNINEKLFF
TRBJ1-2 | NA | TRBD1 | TRBV6-1 | TGTGCCAGCAGTGCCCGACAGGGGAGGGATGGCTACACCTTC | CASSARQGRDGYTF
TRBJ2-1 | once | NA | TRBV15 | TGTGCCACCAGCAGAGAGGCTGGACGGTTTGGGCAGTTCTTC | CATSREAGRFGQFF
TRBJ1-6 | NA | TRBD1 | TRBV18 | TGTGCCAGCTCACCGCAGGGACAGCCCAATTCACCCCTCCACTTT | CASSPQGQPNSPLHF
TRBJ2-7 | few | NA | TRBV20-1 | TGCAGTGCTAGCAAATATATTACCTACGAGCAGTACTTC | CSASKYITYEQYF
TRBJ2-7 | NA | NA | TRBV30 | TGTGCCTGGGTCCTCGCAAACAACGACGAGCAGTACTTC | CAWVLANNDEQYF
TRBJ2-3 | NA | TRBD2 | TRBV24-1 | TGTGCCACCCAGGGAGCGGGAGGCACCAGTGGCACGCAGTATTTT | CATQGAGGTSGTQYF
TRBJ2-3 | many | NA | TRBV2 | TGTGCCAGCAGTGGAGATACGCAGTATTTT | CASSGDTQYF
TRBJ2-5 | many | TRBD1 | TRBV7-9 | TGTGCCAGCAGCCCAGGACAGGGAGGAGGTCTGGGGGAGACCCAGTACTTC | CASSPGQGGGLGETQYF
TRBJ1-1 | many | NA | TRBV4-3 | TGCGCCAGCAGCCAAGATGTGCTGTACACTGAAGCTTTCTTT | CASSQDVLYTEAFF
TRBJ2-7 | NA | NA | TRBV6-2/TRBV6-3 | TGTGCCAGCAGCCAAGAGCCTGCCTACGAGCAGTACTTC | CASSQEPAYEQYF
TRBJ1-2 | many | NA | TRBV30 | TGTGCCTGGTTGACCTTTAACTATGGCTACACCTTC | CAWLTFNYGYTF
TRBJ2-7 | NA | NA | TRBV9 | TGTGCCAGCAGCGAGGGGAAAAACGAGCAGTACTTC | CASSEGKNEQYF
TRBJ1-6 | many | NA | TRBV20-1 | TGCAGTGCTAGAGGGGGGATTAATTCACCCCTCCACTTT | CSARGGINSPLHF
TRBJ1-6 | few | NA | TRBV3-1 | TGTGCCAGCAGCCCCATGGGGGGAAATTCACCCCTCCACTTT | CASSPMGGNSPLHF
TRBJ2-1 | many | TRBD2 | TRBV20-1 | TGCAGTGCCCCACTACTAGCGGGAGGGCGGAATGAGCAGTTCTTC | CSAPLLAGGRNEQFF
TRBJ2-3 | NA | TRBD2 | TRBV9 | TGTGCCAGCAGCGTCACTAGCGGGGGAGACACAGATACGCAGTATTTT | CASSVTSGGDTDTQYF
TRBJ1-3 | NA | TRBD1 | TRBV5-1 | TGCGCCAGCAGCCCGGGACAGCTCGACACCATATATTTT | CASSPGQLDTIYF
TRBJ1-1 | few | NA | TRBV20-1 | TGCAGTGCTAGTTGGTGGGGGCCCATGAACACTGAAGCTTTCTTT | CSASWWGPMNTEAFF
TRBJ1-1 | few | NA | TRBV18 | TGTGCCAGCTCACCGTCGGGGCAGGGTGGCGACACTGAAGCTTTCTTT | CASSPSGQGGDTEAFF
TRBJ1-1 | many | NA | TRBV12-3/TRBV12-4 | TGTGCCGCCAAGAGGAGTTTGAACACTGAAGCTTTCTTT | CAAKRSLNTEAFF